This is a list of T cell receptor beta chains from one sample in a study of T-cell memory formation after mild COVID-19. One entry per CDR3 protein results from TCRdb running MiXCR on the 5' RACE reads. The data contain fewer than 60,000 distinct CDR3 sequences, roughly 27% of them singletons. The sample consisted of PBMCs or a T cell subset sorted from them (not recorded which). The receptors stem from a man between 18 and 29 years old who had mild COVID-19 (a few samples of this study predate the infection). Cell type and time point are not known. Both conserved end residues are part of each CDR3. D genes are given only for firm matches. The size of a clone is reported for some rows only, either as once, few or many, or as a class for expanded clones.

size	D	V	J	length	DNA	CDR3
NA	NA	TRBV7-6	TRBJ2-2	19	TGTGCCAGCAGCCCAGGGGTCGGCACGGACCTACCGAACACCGGGGAGCTGTTTTTT	CASSPGVGTDLPNTGELFF
many	NA	TRBV4-2	TRBJ1-1	14	TGTGCCAGCAGCCCCCCGCCCGGACAAGTTGAAGCTTTCTTT	CASSPPPGQVEAFF
few	TRBD2	TRBV7-9	TRBJ2-1	17	TGTGCCAGCAGCGGGGGACTAGCGGGGGCCACCTACAATGAGCAGTTCTTC	CASSGGLAGATYNEQFF
few	TRBD2	TRBV12-3/TRBV12-4	TRBJ2-3	15	TGTGCCAGCAGTTTTCCAGCGGGGGGCACAGATACGCAGTATTTT	CASSFPAGGTDTQYF
many	TRBD1	TRBV10-3	TRBJ1-5	14	TGTGCCATCAGTGAGGACAGGGAGAGTCAGCCCCAGCATTTT	CAISEDRESQPQHF
many	NA	TRBV7-2	TRBJ1-1	13	TGTGCCAGCAGCTTAGCCCCGAGCACTGAAGCTTTCTTT	CASSLAPSTEAFF
few	NA	TRBV10-1	TRBJ2-3	13	TGCGCCAGCAGTAAGGGGAATACAGATACGCAGTATTTT	CASSKGNTDTQYF
few	TRBD1	TRBV13	TRBJ1-1	14	TGTGCCAGCAGCGTACAGGGGAAGGGAACTGAAGCTTTCTTT	CASSVQGKGTEAFF
NA	NA	TRBV4-1	TRBJ2-1	14	TGCGCCAGCAGCCAAGAAGGGCAGGGCAATGAGCAGTTCTTC	CASSQEGQGNEQFF
NA	TRBD1	TRBV6-6	TRBJ2-3	16	TGTGCCAGCAGTAACCTCGACAGGGGTAGCACAGATACGCAGTATTTT	CASSNLDRGSTDTQYF
NA	NA	TRBV7-3	TRBJ2-3	14	TGTGCCAGCAGGGCCGGGGGCTCCCCAGATACGCAGTATTTT	CASRAGGSPDTQYF
few	NA	TRBV15	TRBJ1-6	16	TGTGCCACCAGCCCTAACCTAATAAGAGCCGATTCACCCCTCCACTTT	CATSPNLIRADSPLHF
NA	NA	TRBV7-9	TRBJ1-3	17	TGTGCCAGCAGCCCGCTCTCACAGGGCAACTCTGGAAACACCATATATTTT	CASSPLSQGNSGNTIYF
NA	TRBD1	TRBV12-3/TRBV12-4	TRBJ1-2	16	TGTGCCAGCAGCTCGACAGGGGGCTTAGCTAACTATGGCTACACCTTC	CASSSTGGLANYGYTF
few	TRBD2	TRBV12-3/TRBV12-4	TRBJ2-3	14	TGTGCCAGCAGTTTTGCGGGGGGAGCAGATACGCAGTATTTT	CASSFAGGADTQYF
few	TRBD2	TRBV4-1	TRBJ2-5	19	TGCGCCAGCAGCCAAGCTACAGTCGCTAGCGGGGGAATACAAGAGACCCAGTACTTC	CASSQATVASGGIQETQYF
NA	NA	TRBV27	TRBJ1-2	13	TGTGCCAGCAGTTTCGGGGGCTATGATGGCTACACCTTC	CASSFGGYDGYTF
few	NA	TRBV2	TRBJ2-5	14	TGTGCCAGCAGGAACACAGGGCTTGCAGAGACCCAGTACTTC	CASRNTGLAETQYF
few	NA	TRBV6-5	TRBJ2-1	13	TGTGCCAGCAGTCGGGACTTCGACAATGAGCAGTTCTTC	CASSRDFDNEQFF
NA	NA	TRBV5-6	TRBJ2-1	11	TGTGCCAGCAGCTTGGTCCGGGAGCAGTTCTTC	CASSLVREQFF
NA	NA	TRBV11-2	TRBJ2-1	14	TGTGCCAGCTCGAGCGATGACGGGTCCGATGAGCAGTTCTTC	CASSSDDGSDEQFF
many	NA	TRBV4-2	TRBJ1-3	15	TGTGCCAGCAGCCCCGAATCGGCCTCTGGAAACACCATATATTTT	CASSPESASGNTIYF
once	TRBD1	TRBV4-1	TRBJ1-1	15	TGCGCCAGCAGCCAGATAATACAGGGGCACACTGAAGCTTTCTTT	CASSQIIQGHTEAFF
NA	TRBD2	TRBV14	TRBJ2-3	17	TGTGCCAGCAGCCCACCCGAGGGCGGGGGTGCATCAGATACGCAGTATTTT	CASSPPEGGGASDTQYF
NA	TRBD1	TRBV6-5	TRBJ2-5	13	TGTGCCAGCAGACCGGACAGGGCTGAGACCCAGTACTTC	CASRPDRAETQYF
NA	NA	TRBV12-3/TRBV12-4	TRBJ1-5	15	TGTGCCAGCAGTTCGGACGGCTATAGCAATCAGCCCCAGCATTTT	CASSSDGYSNQPQHF
few	NA	TRBV7-2	TRBJ2-5	15	TGTGCCAGCAGCTTACGGATGCGGGACCAAGAGACCCAGTACTTC	CASSLRMRDQETQYF
few	NA	TRBV4-3	TRBJ2-2	14	TGCGCCAGCAGCCAAGGCCTCCTCGGTGGGGAGCTGTTTTTT	CASSQGLLGGELFF
NA	NA	TRBV12-3/TRBV12-4	TRBJ1-4	13	TGTGCCACCCGGAGGGGAGGGAATGAAAAACTGTTTTTT	CATRRGGNEKLFF
NA	NA	TRBV7-9	TRBJ2-7	15	TGTGCCAGCAGCGAAACCGGGACCGTACTCTACGAGCAGTACTTC	CASSETGTVLYEQYF
many	NA	TRBV6-5	TRBJ2-1	14	TGTGCCAGCACGTCGGGGGGCCCCCGGAATGAGCAGTTCTTC	CASTSGGPRNEQFF
few	NA	TRBV11-2	TRBJ2-1	14	TGTGCCAGCACCCAAGGGGGGGGATACAATGAGCAGTTCTTC	CASTQGGGYNEQFF
NA	TRBD1	TRBV7-9	TRBJ2-3	15	TGTGCCAGCAGACCTGACAGGGGGCGTATAGATACGCAGTATTTT	CASRPDRGRIDTQYF
few	NA	TRBV7-6	TRBJ1-1	15	TGTGCCAGCAGCTTAGTCTGGCAGGGTTGGACTGAAGCTTTCTTT	CASSLVWQGWTEAFF
NA	TRBD1	TRBV4-1	TRBJ2-1	15	TGCGCCAGCAGCCTGGACAGGGGAGGCCAATCTGAGCAGTTCTTC	CASSLDRGGQSEQFF
NA	TRBD1	TRBV5-6	TRBJ1-5	15	TGTGCCAGCAGCTTTGGTCAGGGGGGCGGTCAGCCCCAGCATTTT	CASSFGQGGGQPQHF
NA	NA	TRBV6-2/TRBV6-3	TRBJ2-2	17	TGTGCCAGCAGTTACGTTCCGGGGCAGCGTGTCACCGGGGAGCTGTTTTTT	CASSYVPGQRVTGELFF